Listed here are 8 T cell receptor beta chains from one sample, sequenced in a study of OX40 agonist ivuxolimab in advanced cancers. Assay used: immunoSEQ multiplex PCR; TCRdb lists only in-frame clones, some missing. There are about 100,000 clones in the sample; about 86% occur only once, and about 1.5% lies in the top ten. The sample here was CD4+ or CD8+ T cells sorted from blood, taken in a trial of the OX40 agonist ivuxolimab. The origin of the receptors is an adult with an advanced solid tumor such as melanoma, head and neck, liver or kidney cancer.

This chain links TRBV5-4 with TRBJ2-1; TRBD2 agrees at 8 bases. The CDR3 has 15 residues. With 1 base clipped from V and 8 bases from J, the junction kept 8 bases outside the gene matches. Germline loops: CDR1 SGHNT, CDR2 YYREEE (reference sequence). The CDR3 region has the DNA TGTGCCAGCAGCTTGAAGCGGGCTAGCGGGCATGAGCAGTTCTTC. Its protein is CASSLKRASGHEQFF. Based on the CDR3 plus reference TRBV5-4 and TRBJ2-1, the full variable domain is ETGVTQSPTHLIKTRGQQVTLRCSSQSGHNTVSWYQQALGQGPQFIFQYYREEENGRGNFPPRFSGLQFPNYSSELNVNALELDDSALYLCASSLKRASGHEQFFGPGTRLTVL.

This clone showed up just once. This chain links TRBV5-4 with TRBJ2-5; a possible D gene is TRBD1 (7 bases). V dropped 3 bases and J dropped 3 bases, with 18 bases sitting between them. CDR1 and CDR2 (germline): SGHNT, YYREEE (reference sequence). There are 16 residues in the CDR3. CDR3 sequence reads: CASSSGLTGTKETQYF. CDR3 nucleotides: TGTGCCAGCAGCTCGGGACTGACAGGGACCAAAGAGACCCAGTACTTC.

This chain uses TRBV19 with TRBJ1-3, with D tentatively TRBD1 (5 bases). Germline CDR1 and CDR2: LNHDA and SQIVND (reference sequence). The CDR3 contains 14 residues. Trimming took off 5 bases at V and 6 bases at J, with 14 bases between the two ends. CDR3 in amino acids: CASSDSGISNTIYF. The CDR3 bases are TGTGCCAGTAGTGACAGCGGAATCTCAAACACCATATATTTT.

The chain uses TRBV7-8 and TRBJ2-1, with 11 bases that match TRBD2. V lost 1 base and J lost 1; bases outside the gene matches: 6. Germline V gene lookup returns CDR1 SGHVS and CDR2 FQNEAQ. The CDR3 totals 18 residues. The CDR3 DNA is TGTGCCAGCAGCTTAGGGGGGACTAGCGGAGGTTCCTACAATGAGCAGTTCTTC. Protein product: CASSLGGTSGGSYNEQFF.

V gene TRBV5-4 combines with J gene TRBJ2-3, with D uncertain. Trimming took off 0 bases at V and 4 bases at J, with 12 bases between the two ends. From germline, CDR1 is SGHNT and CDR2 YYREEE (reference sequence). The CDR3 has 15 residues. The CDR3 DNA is TGTGCCAGCAGCTTGGAGAATGCTAGGTCAGATACGCAGTATTTT. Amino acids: CASSLENARSDTQYF.

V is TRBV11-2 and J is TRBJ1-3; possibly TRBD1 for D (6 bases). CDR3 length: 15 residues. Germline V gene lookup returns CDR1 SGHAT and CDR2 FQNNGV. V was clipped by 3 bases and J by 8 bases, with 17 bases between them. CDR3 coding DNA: TGTGCCAGCAGCTTCTCGGGGACATCAGACGACACCATATATTTT. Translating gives CASSFSGTSDDTIYF.

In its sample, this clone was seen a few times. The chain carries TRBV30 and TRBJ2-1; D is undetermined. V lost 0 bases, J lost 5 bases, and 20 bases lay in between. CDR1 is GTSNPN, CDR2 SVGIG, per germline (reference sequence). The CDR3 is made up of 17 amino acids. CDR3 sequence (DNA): TGTGCCTGGAGTGTACGCCTGGGCAGAACGCTAAACAATGAGCAGTTCTTC. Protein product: CAWSVRLGRTLNNEQFF.

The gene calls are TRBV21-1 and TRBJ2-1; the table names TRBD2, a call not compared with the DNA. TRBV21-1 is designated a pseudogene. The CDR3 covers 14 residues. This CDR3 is CASSQGGTYNEQFF. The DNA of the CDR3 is TGTGCCAGCAGCCAGGGCGGGACCTACAATGAGCAGTTCTTC.